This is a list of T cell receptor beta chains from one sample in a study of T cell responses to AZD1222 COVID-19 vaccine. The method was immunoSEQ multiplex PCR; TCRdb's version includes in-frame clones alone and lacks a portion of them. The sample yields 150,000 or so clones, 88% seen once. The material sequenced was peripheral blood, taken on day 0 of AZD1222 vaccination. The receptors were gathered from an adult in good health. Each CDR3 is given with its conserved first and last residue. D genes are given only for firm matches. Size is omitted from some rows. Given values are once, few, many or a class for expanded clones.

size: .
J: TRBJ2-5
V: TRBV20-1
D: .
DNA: TGCAGTGTCAAGAGATCTGAGACCCAGTACTTC
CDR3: CSVKRSETQYF

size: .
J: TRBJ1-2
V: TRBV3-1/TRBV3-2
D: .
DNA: TGTGCCAGCAGCCAAGGCAGGGCCTATGGCTACACCTTC
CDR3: CASSQGRAYGYTF

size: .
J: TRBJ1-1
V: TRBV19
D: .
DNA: TGTGCCAGTAGTATAATCGACGGAGAAGCTTTCTTT
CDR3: CASSIIDGEAFF

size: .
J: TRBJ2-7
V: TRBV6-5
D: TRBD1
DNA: TGTGCCAGCATTTCCCGGGACAGGGCGTACGAGCAGTACTTC
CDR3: CASISRDRAYEQYF

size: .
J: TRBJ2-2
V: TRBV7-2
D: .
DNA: TGTGCCAGCAGCCCAAGGGGTATCCGGGGCGGGGAGCTGTTTTTT
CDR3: CASSPRGIRGGELFF

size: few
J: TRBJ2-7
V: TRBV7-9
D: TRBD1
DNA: TGTGCCAGCAGCCACGTGGGGACAGAAAGTAACGAGCAGTACTTC
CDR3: CASSHVGTESNEQYF

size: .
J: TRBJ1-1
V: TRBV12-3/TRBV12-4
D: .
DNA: TGTGCCAGCAGTTCATGGGAAGCGACTGAAGCTTTCTTT
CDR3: CASSSWEATEAFF

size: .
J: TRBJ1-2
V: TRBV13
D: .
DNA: TGTGCCAGCAGCTTGACGGGGAACTATGGCTACACCTTC
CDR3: CASSLTGNYGYTF

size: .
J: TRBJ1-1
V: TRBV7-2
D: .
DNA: TGTGCCAGCAGCTCAGGGCGTGTCACTGAAGCTTTCTTT
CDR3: CASSSGRVTEAFF

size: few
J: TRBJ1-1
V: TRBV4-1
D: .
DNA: TGCGCCAGCAGAGGGACTTTAAAGAACACTGAAGCTTTCTTT
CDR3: CASRGTLKNTEAFF

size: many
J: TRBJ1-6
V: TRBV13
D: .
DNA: TGTGCCAGCAGCTTTACCGCGCCTGGTTCACCCCTCCACTTT
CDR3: CASSFTAPGSPLHF

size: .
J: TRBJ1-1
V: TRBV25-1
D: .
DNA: TGTGCCAGCACCGAGGGACATCTGAACACTGAAGCTTTCTTT
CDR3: CASTEGHLNTEAFF

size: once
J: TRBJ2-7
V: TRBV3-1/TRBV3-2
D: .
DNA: TGTGCCAGCAGCCCCTCAGCGGTTCGTGAGCAGTACTTC
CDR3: CASSPSAVREQYF

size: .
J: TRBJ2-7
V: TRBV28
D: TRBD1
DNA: TGTGCCAGCAGTTCTCCGGGACAGATCGGAACCTACGAGCAGTACTTC
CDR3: CASSSPGQIGTYEQYF

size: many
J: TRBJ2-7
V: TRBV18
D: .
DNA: TGTGCCAGCTCACCCCGCATCTACGAGCAGTACTTC
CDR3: CASSPRIYEQYF

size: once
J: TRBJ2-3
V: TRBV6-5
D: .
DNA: TGTGCCAGCAGTAGTTGGGGGGGCCTCCCAGATACGCAGTATTTT
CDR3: CASSSWGGLPDTQYF

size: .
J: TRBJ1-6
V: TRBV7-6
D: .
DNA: TGTGCCAGCAGCCGGGGAATCGGAGGCTCCTATAATTCACCCCTCCACTTT
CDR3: CASSRGIGGSYNSPLHF

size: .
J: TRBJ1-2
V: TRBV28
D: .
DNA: TGTGCCAGCAGTTCCGGACAGTACGGCTACACCTTC
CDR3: CASSSGQYGYTF

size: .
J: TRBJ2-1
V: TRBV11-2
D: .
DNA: TGTGCCAGCAGCATCAGGGAGCAGTTCTTC
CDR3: CASSIREQFF

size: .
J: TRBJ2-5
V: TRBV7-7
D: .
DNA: TGTGCCAGCAGCTCCCGCCTTGCGGGGAACCAAGAGACCCAGTACTTC
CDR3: CASSSRLAGNQETQYF

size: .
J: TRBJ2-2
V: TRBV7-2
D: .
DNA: TGTGCCAGCTCCTTATCTGGGTCTAACACCGGGGAGCTGTTTTTT
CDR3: CASSLSGSNTGELFF

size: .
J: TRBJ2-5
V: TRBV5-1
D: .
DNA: TGCGCCAGCAGCTTGCCCGGCCTATGGGAGACCCAGTACTTC
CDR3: CASSLPGLWETQYF

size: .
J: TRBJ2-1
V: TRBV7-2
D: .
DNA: TGTGCCAGCAGTCACGACAAGTTCGAGCAGTTCTTC
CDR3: CASSHDKFEQFF

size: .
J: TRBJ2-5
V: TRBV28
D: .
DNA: TGTGCCAGCCTTCCGCCGGGGGCCCTTCAAGAGACCCAGTACTTC
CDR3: CASLPPGALQETQYF

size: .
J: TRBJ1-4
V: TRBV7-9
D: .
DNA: TGTGCCAGCACCGGTAATGAAGGACTGTTTTTT
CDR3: CASTGNEGLFF

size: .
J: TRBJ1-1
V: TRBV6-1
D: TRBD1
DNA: TGTGCCAGCAGTGAGCTAAGGACAGGGAACGAAGCTTTCTTT
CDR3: CASSELRTGNEAFF

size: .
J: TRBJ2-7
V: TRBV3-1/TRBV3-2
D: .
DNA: TGTGCCAGCAGCCAAGAGAAGGGAGCCGGGCACGAGCAGTACTTC
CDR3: CASSQEKGAGHEQYF

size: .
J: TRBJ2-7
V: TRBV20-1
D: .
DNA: TGCAGTGCTAGCGGGACTTACGAGCAGTACTTC
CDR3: CSASGTYEQYF

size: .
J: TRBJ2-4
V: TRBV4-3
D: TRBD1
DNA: TGCGCCAGCAGCCAAGTGGTAACAGGGGAAGCCAAAAACATTCAGTACTTC
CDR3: CASSQVVTGEAKNIQYF

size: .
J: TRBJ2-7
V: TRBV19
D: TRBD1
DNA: TGTGCCAGTAGTCCCCGAGGGGACAGGGGTAGAGCGGGGTCCTACGAGCAGTACTTC
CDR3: CASSPRGDRGRAGSYEQYF

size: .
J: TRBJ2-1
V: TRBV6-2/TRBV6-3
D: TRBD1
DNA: TGTGCCAGCAGTTCAGCAGGGGGAGAAAACAATGAGCAGTTCTTC
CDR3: CASSSAGGENNEQFF

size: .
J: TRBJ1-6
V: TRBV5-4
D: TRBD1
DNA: TGTGCCAGCAGCCCTGGACAGGGTTCAACGAATTCACCCCTCCACTTT
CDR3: CASSPGQGSTNSPLHF

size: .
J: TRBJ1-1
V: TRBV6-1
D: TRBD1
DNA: TGTGCCAGCAGTGTGAGAGGGGGCACGGTTGGCACTGAAGCTTTCTTT
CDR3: CASSVRGGTVGTEAFF

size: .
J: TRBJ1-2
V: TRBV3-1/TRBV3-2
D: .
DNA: TGTGCCAGCAGCCGTTCAAGGCAGGGATTCTATGGCTACACCTTC
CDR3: CASSRSRQGFYGYTF

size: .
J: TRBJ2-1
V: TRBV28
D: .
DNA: TGTGCCAGCAGTTCCAGCGGCGCGGGCAATGAGCAGTTCTTC
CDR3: CASSSSGAGNEQFF

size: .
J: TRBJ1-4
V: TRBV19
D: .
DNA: TGTGCCAGTACCGAGACAGGACTTAGTGAAAAACTGTTTTTT
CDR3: CASTETGLSEKLFF

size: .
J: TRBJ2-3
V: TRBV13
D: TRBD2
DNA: TGTGCCAGCAGCTTAAGGCGGAGCGGGGGGGCCTTAGTCCCAGATACGCAGTATTTT
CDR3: CASSLRRSGGALVPDTQYF

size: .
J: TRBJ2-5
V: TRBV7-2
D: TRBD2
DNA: TGTGCCAGCAGCTTAATGAGCCCCGGACTAGCGGGGGAGACCCAGTACTTC
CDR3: CASSLMSPGLAGETQYF

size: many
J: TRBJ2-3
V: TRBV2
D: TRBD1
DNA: TGTGCCAGCACCGAGACAGGGGGCGCCGCAGATACGCAGTATTTT
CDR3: CASTETGGAADTQYF

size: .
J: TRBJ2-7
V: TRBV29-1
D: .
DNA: TGCAGCGTTGAATCGGGTAAGGGGACCTACGAGCAGTACTTC
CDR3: CSVESGKGTYEQYF

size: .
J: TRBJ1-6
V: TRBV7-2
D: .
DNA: TGTGCCAGCAGCTTAGCAAACTACACTCCCCTCCACTTT
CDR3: CASSLANYTPLHF

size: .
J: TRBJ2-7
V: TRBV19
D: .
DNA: TGTGCCAGTAGTATAGGGCAGGGATTCTACGAGCAGTACTTC
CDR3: CASSIGQGFYEQYF

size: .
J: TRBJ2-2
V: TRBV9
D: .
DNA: .
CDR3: CARSVGPGGDTGELFF

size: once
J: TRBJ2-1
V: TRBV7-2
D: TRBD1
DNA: TGTGCCAGCAGCTTAGCGACAGGGACCTACAATGAGCAGTTCTTC
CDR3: CASSLATGTYNEQFF

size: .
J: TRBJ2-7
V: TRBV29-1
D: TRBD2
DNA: TGCAGCGTTGTTCGGCCAGCGGGGGCCTACGAGCAGTACTTC
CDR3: CSVVRPAGAYEQYF

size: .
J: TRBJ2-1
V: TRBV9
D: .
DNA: TGTGCCAGCAGCGTATTACTAGGGGGCAATGAGCAGTTCTTC
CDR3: CASSVLLGGNEQFF

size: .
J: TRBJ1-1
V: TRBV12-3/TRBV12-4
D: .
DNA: TGTGCCAGCACGGGCGCCCTGGGGACTGAAGCTTTCTTT
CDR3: CASTGALGTEAFF

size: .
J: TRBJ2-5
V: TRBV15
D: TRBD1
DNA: TGTGCCACCAGCTGGGACAGGGGGAACCAAGAGACCCAGTACTTC
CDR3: CATSWDRGNQETQYF

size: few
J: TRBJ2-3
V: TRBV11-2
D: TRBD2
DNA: TGTGCCAGCAGCTTCGAGACGACTAGCGGGTCGGGGTATTTT
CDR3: CASSFETTSGSGYF

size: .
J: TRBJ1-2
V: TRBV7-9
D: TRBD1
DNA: TGTGCCAGCAGCTTAGAGGCCACAGGGGGCTATGGCTACACCTTC
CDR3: CASSLEATGGYGYTF

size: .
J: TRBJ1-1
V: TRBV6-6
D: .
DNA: TGTGCCAGCAGTCCAGACCTGAACACTGAAGCTTTCTTT
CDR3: CASSPDLNTEAFF

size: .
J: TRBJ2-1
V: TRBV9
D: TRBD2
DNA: TGTGCCAGCAGCCTCGGACTAGCGGGGGGGCAACTTGAGCAGTTCTTC
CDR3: CASSLGLAGGQLEQFF

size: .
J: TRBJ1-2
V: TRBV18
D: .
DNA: TGTGCCAGCTCACCACCCTCCCAGGGAGAATTCTATGGCTACACCTTC
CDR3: CASSPPSQGEFYGYTF

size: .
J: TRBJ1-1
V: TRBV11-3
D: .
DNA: TGTGCCAGCAGCCGGCAGATGAACACTGAAGCTTTCTTT
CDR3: CASSRQMNTEAFF

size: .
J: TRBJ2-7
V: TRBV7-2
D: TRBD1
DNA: TGTGCCAGTAAACCGGGACAGAGTTCCTACGAGCAGTACTTC
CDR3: CASKPGQSSYEQYF

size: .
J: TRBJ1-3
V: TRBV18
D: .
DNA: TGTGCCAGCTCACCGGGCAGCAAGAGCTCTGGAAACACCATATATTTT
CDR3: CASSPGSKSSGNTIYF

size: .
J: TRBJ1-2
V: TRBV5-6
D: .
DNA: TGTGCCAGCAGCTTTGGGGAGAGGGGTGGCTACACCTTC
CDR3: CASSFGERGGYTF

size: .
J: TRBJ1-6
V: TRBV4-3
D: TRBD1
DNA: TGCGCCAGCAGCCAAGAGACAGGGTTGGGGTCACCCCTCCACTTT
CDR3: CASSQETGLGSPLHF

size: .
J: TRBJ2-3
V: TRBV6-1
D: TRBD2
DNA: TGTGCCAGCAGTGAAGCAGAGCGGGGACCAGATACGCAGTATTTT
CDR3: CASSEAERGPDTQYF

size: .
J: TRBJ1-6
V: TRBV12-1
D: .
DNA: TGTGCCAGCAGCTTTATCCAGGGTCTTGTCGGTTCACCCCTCCACTTT
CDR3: CASSFIQGLVGSPLHF